This TCR beta chain was identified in a study of shared clonotypes between healthy human individuals. Across the study: Donors had three CD4 naive, three CD4 memory, two CD8 naive and one CD8 memory plate apiece.

Naive CD8 cells, CD45RO-negative and positively selected for CCR7, excluded terminally differentiated effector memory CD45RA+ cells. Researchers divided each subset's genomic DNA evenly across several immunoSEQ plates. Profiled with immunoSEQ multiplex PCR; TCRdb holds only in-frame clones, not every one. The data contain about 2.2 million clones, around 93% of them seen just once; the ten biggest clones take up around 1.7%. The junction had 4 bases not matched to a gene; V was cut back by 6 bases and J by 4 bases. This CDR3 has 14 residues. Germline V gene sequence: CDR1 MDHEN, CDR2 SYDVKM. V and J are TRBV28 and TRBJ2-3; TRBD1 aligns across 10 bases. This TCR was recovered from a young man in good health. Some clones in this sample may be carry-over from other donors' samples. Sequencing was done on a sample of naive CD8+ T cells from PBMCs. CDR3 sequence (DNA): TGTGCCAGCAGGTTGACAGGGGGCGCAGATACGCAGTATTTT. It yields the protein CASRLTGGADTQYF.